One and the same sample provided the 25 T cell receptor beta chains below, sequenced in a study of cytomegalovirus exposure and HLA in healthy donors. The PCR ran on 60 Vbeta and 13 Jbeta primers. Repertoires were generated with immunoSEQ multiplex PCR, while TCRdb's copy carries only in-frame clones and drops some. The sample records fewer than 150,000 clones, around 75% being singletons. Sequencing was performed on PBMCs. Receptor source: a female donor in good health and CMV-seronegative.

The gene calls are TRBV18 and TRBJ2-4, with 8 positions matching TRBD2. The CDR3 has 15 amino acids. Trimming took 0 bases from V and 5 from J; bases not matched to a gene: 3. CDR1 KGHSH and CDR2 LQKENI come from the germline V gene. CDR3 loop: CASSPPGGRQNIQYF. In DNA, the CDR3 is TGTGCCAGCTCACCACCGGGCGGGAGGCAAAACATTCAGTACTTC.

The chain links TRBV5-4 to TRBJ1-4; 9 bases map to TRBD1. Germline V lookup: CDR1 SGHNT, CDR2 YYREEE (reference sequence). The V and J ends lost 2 bases and 7 bases, in that order; junction bases with no gene match: 9. The CDR3 covers 16 residues. CDR3 in amino acids: CASSFSNRGPGEKLFF. CDR3 nucleotides: TGTGCCAGCAGCTTCAGTAACAGGGGGCCGGGTGAAAAACTGTTTTTT. Looking up the rest from reference TRBV5-4 and TRBJ1-4 gives the full variable domain: ETGVTQSPTHLIKTRGQQVTLRCSSQSGHNTVSWYQQALGQGPQFIFQYYREEENGRGNFPPRFSGLQFPNYSSELNVNALELDDSALYLCASSFSNRGPGEKLFFGSGTQLSVL.

The chain carries TRBV27 and TRBJ2-7; D is undetermined. The germline CDR1 and CDR2 sequences are MNHEY and SMNVEV (reference sequence). The CDR3 is made up of 13 amino acids. Trimming removed 3 bases from V and 3 bases from J, with 9 bases in between. In DNA form, the CDR3 reads TGTGCCAGCAGTTTGGGTGGAGACTACGAGCAGTACTTC. Amino acid sequence: CASSLGGDYEQYF.

The chain employs TRBV2 and TRBJ2-5; 9 positions match TRBD1. The CDR3 sequence is 15 residues long. Germline V gives CDR1 SNHLY, CDR2 FYNNEI. Trimming cost V 0 bases and J 5 bases; bases outside gene matches: 4. The CDR3 DNA reads TGTGCCAGCAGTGAAGCGGGACAGGGAGAGGAGACCCAGTACTTC. As protein: CASSEAGQGEETQYF.

The J gene is TRBJ2-1, the V gene TRBV27; D possibly corresponds to TRBD2 (6 bases). Trimming removed 11 bases from V and 6 bases from J, with 17 bases in between. Germline V gene lookup returns CDR1 MNHEY and CDR2 SMNVEV (reference sequence). The CDR3 consists of 13 residues. CDR3 nucleotides: TGTGCCTCCTCTGCCGGGAGCTTCAATGAGCAGTTCTTC. Residues: CASSAGSFNEQFF.

The chain has TRBV15 and TRBJ2-7; 9 positions match TRBD2. The CDR3 contains 17 residues. Germline lookup yields CDR1 LNHNV and CDR2 YYDKDF (reference sequence). The trim removed 0 bases at V and 5 bases at J, leaving 11 bases unmatched. The CDR3 reads CATSRDTPTSGRDEQYF. The CDR3 DNA reads TGTGCCACCAGCAGAGATACCCCGACTAGCGGCCGGGACGAGCAGTACTTC.

DNA for the CDR3: TGTGCCAGCTCACCATGGGGGGACGGCTCCTACGAGCAGTACTTC. Translated, it gives CASSPWGDGSYEQYF. V is TRBV18 and J is TRBJ2-7, with D possibly matching TRBD2 (6 bases). The germline V gene encodes CDR1 KGHSH and CDR2 LQKENI. CDR3 length equals 15 residues. V was shortened by 2 bases and J by 0 bases, with 11 bases between the two germline ends. Filled out from reference TRBV18 and TRBJ2-7, the complete variable domain reads NAGVMQNPRHLVRRRGQEARLRCSPMKGHSHVYWYRQLPEEGLKFMVYLQKENIIDESGMPKERFSAEFPKEGPSILRIQQVVRGDSAAYFCASSPWGDGSYEQYFGPGTRLTVT.

V is TRBV19 and J is TRBJ2-3; perhaps TRBD2 as D (5 bases). CDR3 size: 13 residues. V lost 3 bases, J lost 6 bases, and 10 bases lay in between. Per the germline V gene, CDR1 is LNHDA and CDR2 is SQIVND (reference sequence). The CDR3 sequence: CASSIGISDTQYF. The CDR3, as DNA: TGTGCCAGTAGTATCGGGATATCGGATACGCAGTATTTT.

This sequence joins TRBV30 and TRBJ2-7; 8 bases fit TRBD1. J gave up 2 bases and V 0 bases, and 12 bases lay outside the gene matches. The CDR3 is 17 residues long. Per germline, CDR1 GTSNPN and CDR2 SVGIG (reference sequence). CDR3 loop: CAWSVRHFEQGAYEQYF. CDR3 DNA sequence: TGTGCCTGGAGTGTACGACATTTTGAACAGGGGGCCTACGAGCAGTACTTC.

V gene TRBV28 combines with J gene TRBJ2-1; 11 bases line up with TRBD2. With V trimmed by 1 base and J by 8 bases, 7 bases remained unmatched. CDR1 is MDHEN and CDR2 is SYDVKM in the germline V gene. CDR3 size: 16 residues. The CDR3 loop is CASSLYTSGRTYEQFF. DNA for the CDR3: TGTGCCAGCAGTTTATATACTAGCGGGAGAACGTATGAGCAGTTCTTC.

This clone has just a few counts. This chain connects TRBV11-2 to TRBJ2-1; D gene uncertain. CDR3 length equals 13 residues. Per the germline V gene, CDR1 is SGHAT and CDR2 is FQNNGV. Trimming pared 5 bases from V and 9 bases from J, leaving 14 bases between. This CDR3 is CASSHMGPFEQFF. Here the CDR3 DNA reads TGTGCCAGCAGCCACATGGGCCCTTTTGAGCAGTTCTTC.

CDR3 sequence reads: CAISERTGGTEAFF. CDR3 in DNA: TGTGCCATCAGTGAGCGGACAGGGGGCACTGAAGCTTTCTTT. V gene TRBV10-3 combines with J gene TRBJ1-1, with 10 nucleotides matching TRBD1. Looked up from germline, CDR1 is ENHRY and CDR2 is SYGVKD. The CDR3 is made up of 14 amino acids. V trimming: 2 bases; J trimming: 4 bases; junction bases outside the gene matches: 1.

CDR3 sequence: CATSRASSGLTYWAYEQYF. Here the CDR3 DNA reads TGTGCCACCAGCAGAGCATCTAGCGGACTTACGTACTGGGCCTACGAGCAGTACTTC. The rearrangement joins TRBV15 to TRBJ2-7, with 7 positions matching TRBD2. Germline V gene data show CDR1 as LNHNV and CDR2 as YYDKDF (reference sequence). V dropped 1 base and J dropped 2; count of bases not matched to a gene: 17. The CDR3 has 19 amino acids.

For the CDR3, the DNA is TGTGCCAGCACTCCGAACAGGGGTACTGAAGCTTTCTTT. Protein sequence: CASTPNRGTEAFF. J is TRBJ1-1 and V is TRBV2; 7 positions match TRBD1. The CDR3 length is 13 residues. Per the germline V gene, CDR1 is SNHLY and CDR2 is FYNNEI. With 7 bases clipped from V and 5 bases from J, the junction kept 7 bases outside the gene matches.

This rearrangement joins TRBV19 to TRBJ2-7; 7 bases are shared with TRBD1. This CDR3 spans 15 amino acids. V dropped 0 bases and J dropped 2; count of bases not matched to a gene: 4. CDR1 and CDR2 from the germline V gene are LNHDA and SQIVND (reference sequence). CDR3 DNA sequence: TGTGCCAGTAGTATAGAAAAACAGGGGACCTACGAGCAGTACTTC. Translated, it gives CASSIEKQGTYEQYF. The full variable domain, in which reference TRBV19 and TRBJ2-7 provide the parts outside the CDR3, is DGGITQSPKYLFRKEGQNVTLSCEQNLNHDAMYWYRQDPGQGLRLIYYSQIVNDFQKGDIAEGYSVSREKKESFPLTVTSAQKNPTAFYLCASSIEKQGTYEQYFGPGTRLTVT.

The chain uses TRBV10-1 and TRBJ2-1, with D maybe TRBD2 (6 bases). CDR1 and CDR2 (germline): WNHNN, SYGVQD (reference sequence). The V end lost 0 bases, the J end lost 8 bases, and 20 bases lay between the germline ends. CDR3 length: 17 amino acids. For the CDR3, the DNA is TGCGCCAGCAGTGAGTCGTCTCCGGGAGTATTAAGGCATGAGCAGTTCTTC. It is translated as CASSESSPGVLRHEQFF.

The chain recombines TRBV10-3 with TRBJ2-2; no reliable D call. The V and J ends lost 3 bases and 2 bases respectively, with 10 bases between them. The germline gives CDR1 ENHRY, CDR2 SYGVKD. CDR3 length: 15 amino acids. DNA of the CDR3: TGTGCCATCAGTGATCAGACTCCCAACACCGGGGAGCTGTTTTTT. As protein: CAISDQTPNTGELFF.

V gene TRBV11-2 combines with J gene TRBJ1-2; D ambiguous. Per germline, CDR1 SGHAT and CDR2 FQNNGV. Trimming stripped 1 base from V and 2 bases from J, with 5 bases between. This CDR3 is built from 13 residues. CDR3 region: CASSLARNYGYTF. In DNA, the CDR3 is TGTGCCAGCAGCTTAGCCAGGAACTATGGCTACACCTTC.

This clone appeared a few times. V usage is TRBV5-4 and J usage is TRBJ2-3, with D possibly being TRBD2 (6 bases). CDR3 length: 16 residues. V was clipped by 6 bases and J by 1 base, with 18 bases between them. CDR1 SGHNT and CDR2 YYREEE come from the germline V gene (reference sequence). This CDR3 reads CASTASLSGGTDTQYF. DNA for the CDR3: TGTGCCAGCACCGCCAGCCTCTCGGGGGGCACAGATACGCAGTATTTT.

The chain employs TRBV11-2 and TRBJ2-7, with TRBD1 matching 9 bases. The CDR3 loop spans 16 amino acids. Germline-derived CDR1 and CDR2 are SGHAT and FQNNGV. J gave up 3 bases and V 4 bases, and 10 bases lay outside the gene matches. Written as DNA, the CDR3 is TGTGCCAGCAGCTCGATGGACAGGGGACTTGACTACGAGCAGTACTTC. Residues: CASSSMDRGLDYEQYF.

This chain joins TRBV28 and TRBJ1-5, with D possibly being TRBD1 (6 bases). The CDR3 has 14 amino acids. V lost 5 bases and J 2 bases, leaving 10 bases between the germline ends. Germline CDR1 MDHEN, CDR2 SYDVKM. CDR3 sequence: CASSRPGGNQPQHF. The CDR3 DNA reads as TGTGCCAGCAGTCGACCAGGGGGCAATCAGCCCCAGCATTTT. The whole variable domain, remainder taken from reference TRBV28 and TRBJ1-5, is DVKVTQSSRYLVKRTGEKVFLECVQDMDHENMFWYRQDPGLGLRLIYFSYDVKMKEKGDIPEGYSVSREKKERFSLILESASTNQTSMYLCASSRPGGNQPQHFGDGTRLSIL.

This sequence joins TRBV5-1 and TRBJ2-1; 13 positions agree with TRBD2. The CDR3 runs 16 residues. V dropped 2 bases and J dropped 4; count of bases not matched to a gene: 3. Germline lookup yields CDR1 SGHRS and CDR2 YFSETQ. The chain's CDR3 is CASSFGLAGEYNEQFF. In nucleotides, the CDR3 is TGCGCCAGCAGCTTTGGACTAGCGGGAGAATACAATGAGCAGTTCTTC. The full variable domain, with the rest looked up from reference TRBV5-1 and TRBJ2-1, is KAGVTQTPRYLIKTRGQQVTLSCSPISGHRSVSWYQQTPGQGLQFLFEYFSETQRNKGNFPGRFSGRQFSNSRSEMNVSTLELGDSALYLCASSFGLAGEYNEQFFGPGTRLTVL.

The V call is TRBV4-1, the J call TRBJ1-5; the match to TRBD1 covers 7 bases. This CDR3 has 17 residues. Germline values: CDR1 MGHRA, CDR2 YSYEKL. V lost 0 bases, J lost 1 base, and 6 bases stayed unmatched. The CDR3 loop reads CASSQDLDRTSNQPQHF. CDR3 nucleotides: TGCGCCAGCAGCCAAGATTTGGACAGGACAAGCAATCAGCCCCAGCATTTT.

The chain combines TRBV2 with TRBJ1-5; D may be TRBD1 (5 bases). This CDR3 is 14 amino acids long. Per the germline V gene, CDR1 is SNHLY and CDR2 is FYNNEI. V lost 6 bases to trimming and J lost 4 bases, with 13 bases between them. The CDR3 reads CASRGGKANQPQHF. DNA of the CDR3: TGTGCCAGCAGGGGGGGGAAGGCGAATCAGCCCCAGCATTTT.

Only a few counts were recorded for this clone. The chain has TRBV2 and TRBJ1-2; unclear D gene. V lost 2 bases to trimming and J lost 7 bases, with 2 bases between them. This CDR3 is 10 amino acids long. Germline values: CDR1 SNHLY, CDR2 FYNNEI. CDR3 in amino acids: CASSERGYTF. CDR3 in DNA: TGTGCCAGCAGTGAACGTGGCTACACCTTC.